This T cell receptor beta chain was sequenced for a study of blood T cell repertoires in COVID-19. Study-level background: Sources were T cells, B-cell-depleted T cells, or PBMCs; the material itself was cDNA or gDNA.

The table came from immunoSEQ multiplex PCR; TCRdb's copy has only in-frame clones and leaves some out. The repertoire has 250,000 to 300,000 clones, about nine tenths of them found once; the top ten carry about 2%. The germline gives CDR1 MNHNY, CDR2 SVGAGI (reference sequence). V was shortened by 7 bases and J by 3 bases, with 9 bases between the two germline ends. This CDR3 region has 13 residues. This TCR came from a woman in her twenties or thirties with COVID-19, enrolled during active disease. The material sequenced was peripheral blood. This chain connects TRBV6-6 to TRBJ1-4; D remains ambiguous. The chain's CDR3 is CASKTLANEKLFF. The CDR3 nucleotides read TGTGCCAGCAAAACATTGGCTAATGAAAAACTGTTTTTT.